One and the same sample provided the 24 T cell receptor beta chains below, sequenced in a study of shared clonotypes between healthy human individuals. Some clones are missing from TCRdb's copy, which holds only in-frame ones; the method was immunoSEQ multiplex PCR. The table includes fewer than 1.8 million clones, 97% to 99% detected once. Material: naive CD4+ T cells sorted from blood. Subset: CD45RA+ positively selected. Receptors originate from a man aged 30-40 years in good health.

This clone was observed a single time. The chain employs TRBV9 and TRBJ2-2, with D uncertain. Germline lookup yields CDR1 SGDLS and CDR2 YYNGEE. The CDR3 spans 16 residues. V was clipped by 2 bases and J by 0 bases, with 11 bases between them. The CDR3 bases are TGTGCCAGCAGCGTTCATGGACCGGCGAACACCGGGGAGCTGTTTTTT. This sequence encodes CASSVHGPANTGELFF.

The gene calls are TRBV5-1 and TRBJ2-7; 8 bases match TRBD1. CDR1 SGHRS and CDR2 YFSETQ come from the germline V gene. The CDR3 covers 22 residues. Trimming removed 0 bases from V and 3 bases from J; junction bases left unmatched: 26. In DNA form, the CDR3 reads TGCGCCAGCAGCTTGGCCAAAGGAGCTACGGTCGGGACAGGCCGTTTCCTCTACGAGCAGTACTTC. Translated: CASSLAKGATVGTGRFLYEQYF.

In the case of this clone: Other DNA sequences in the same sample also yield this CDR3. CDR3 residues: CASSQESSNQPQHF. The DNA of the CDR3 is TGCGCCAGCAGCCAAGAATCTAGCAATCAGCCCCAGCATTTT. The chain has TRBV4-3 and TRBJ1-5; no clear D gene. CDR1 is LGHNA and CDR2 is YSLEER in the germline V gene. The CDR3 is 14 amino acids. V gave up 0 bases and J gave up 0 bases, with 3 bases separating them.

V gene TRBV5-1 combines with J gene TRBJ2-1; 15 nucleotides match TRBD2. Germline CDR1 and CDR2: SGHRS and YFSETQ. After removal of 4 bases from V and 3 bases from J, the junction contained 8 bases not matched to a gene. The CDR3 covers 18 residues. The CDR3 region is CASSLGLAGGMGYNEQFF. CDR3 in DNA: TGCGCCAGCAGCCTCGGACTAGCGGGAGGGATGGGCTACAATGAGCAGTTCTTC.

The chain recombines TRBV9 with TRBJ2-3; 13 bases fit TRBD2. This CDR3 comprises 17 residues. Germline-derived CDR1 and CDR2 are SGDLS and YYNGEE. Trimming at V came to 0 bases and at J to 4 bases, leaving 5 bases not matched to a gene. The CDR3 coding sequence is TGTGCCAGCAGCGTAGGGACTAGCGGGAGTGCCCCAGATACGCAGTATTTT. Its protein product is CASSVGTSGSAPDTQYF.

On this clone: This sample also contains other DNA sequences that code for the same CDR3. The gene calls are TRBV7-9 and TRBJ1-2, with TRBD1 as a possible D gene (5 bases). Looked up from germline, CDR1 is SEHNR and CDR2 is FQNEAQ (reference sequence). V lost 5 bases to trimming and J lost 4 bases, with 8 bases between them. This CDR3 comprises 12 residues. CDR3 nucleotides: TGTGCCAGCAGCCCCGGGGGCTATGGCTACACCTTC. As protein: CASSPGGYGYTF.

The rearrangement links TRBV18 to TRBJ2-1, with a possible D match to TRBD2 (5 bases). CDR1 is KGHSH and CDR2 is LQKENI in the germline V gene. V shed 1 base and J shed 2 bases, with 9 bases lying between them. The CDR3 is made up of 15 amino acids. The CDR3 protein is CASSPLGLPYNEQFF. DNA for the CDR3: TGTGCCAGCTCACCACTTGGACTCCCCTACAATGAGCAGTTCTTC. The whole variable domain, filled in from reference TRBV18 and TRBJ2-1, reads NAGVMQNPRHLVRRRGQEARLRCSPMKGHSHVYWYRQLPEEGLKFMVYLQKENIIDESGMPKERFSAEFPKEGPSILRIQQVVRGDSAAYFCASSPLGLPYNEQFFGPGTRLTVL.

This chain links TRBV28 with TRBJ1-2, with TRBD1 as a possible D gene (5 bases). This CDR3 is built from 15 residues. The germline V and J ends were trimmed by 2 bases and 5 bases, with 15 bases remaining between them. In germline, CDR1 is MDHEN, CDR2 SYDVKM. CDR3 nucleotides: TGTGCCAGCAGTTTACCTCGTGGGGCAGAATATGGCTACACCTTC. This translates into CASSLPRGAEYGYTF.

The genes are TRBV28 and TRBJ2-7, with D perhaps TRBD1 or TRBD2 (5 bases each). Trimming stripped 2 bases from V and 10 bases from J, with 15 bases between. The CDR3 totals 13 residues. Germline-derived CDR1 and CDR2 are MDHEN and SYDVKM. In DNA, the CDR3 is TGTGCCAGCAGTTTACTCTCGGGGACGGACCAGTACTTC. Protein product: CASSLLSGTDQYF. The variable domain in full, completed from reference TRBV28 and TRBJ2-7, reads DVKVTQSSRYLVKRTGEKVFLECVQDMDHENMFWYRQDPGLGLRLIYFSYDVKMKEKGDIPEGYSVSREKKERFSLILESASTNQTSMYLCASSLLSGTDQYFGPGTRLTVT.

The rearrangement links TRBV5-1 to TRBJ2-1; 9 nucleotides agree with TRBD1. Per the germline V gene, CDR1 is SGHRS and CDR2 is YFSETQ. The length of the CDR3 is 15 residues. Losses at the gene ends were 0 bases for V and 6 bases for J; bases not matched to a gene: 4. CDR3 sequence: CASSLVGTGTNEQFF. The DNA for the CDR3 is TGCGCCAGCAGCTTGGTCGGGACAGGGACCAATGAGCAGTTCTTC. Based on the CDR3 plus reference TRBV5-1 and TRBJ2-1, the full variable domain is KAGVTQTPRYLIKTRGQQVTLSCSPISGHRSVSWYQQTPGQGLQFLFEYFSETQRNKGNFPGRFSGRQFSNSRSEMNVSTLELGDSALYLCASSLVGTGTNEQFFGPGTRLTVL.

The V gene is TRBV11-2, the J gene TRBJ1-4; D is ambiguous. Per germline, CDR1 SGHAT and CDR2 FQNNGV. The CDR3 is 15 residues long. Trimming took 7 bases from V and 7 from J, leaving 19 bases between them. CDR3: CASTSNWPESEKLFF. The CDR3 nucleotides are TGTGCCAGCACCTCCAATTGGCCGGAATCTGAAAAACTGTTTTTT.

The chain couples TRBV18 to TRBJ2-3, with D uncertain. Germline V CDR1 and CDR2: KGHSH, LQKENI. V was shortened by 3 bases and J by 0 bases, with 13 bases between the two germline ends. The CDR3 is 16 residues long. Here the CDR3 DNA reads TGTGCCAGCTCACCTGTCAGCCATACTAGCACAGATACGCAGTATTTT. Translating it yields CASSPVSHTSTDTQYF.

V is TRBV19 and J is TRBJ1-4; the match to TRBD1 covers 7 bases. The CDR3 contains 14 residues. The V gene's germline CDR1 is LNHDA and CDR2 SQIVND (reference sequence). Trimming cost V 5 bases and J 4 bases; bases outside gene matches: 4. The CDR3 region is CASSATGRNEKLFF. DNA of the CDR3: TGTGCCAGTAGTGCGACAGGGCGTAATGAAAAACTGTTTTTT.

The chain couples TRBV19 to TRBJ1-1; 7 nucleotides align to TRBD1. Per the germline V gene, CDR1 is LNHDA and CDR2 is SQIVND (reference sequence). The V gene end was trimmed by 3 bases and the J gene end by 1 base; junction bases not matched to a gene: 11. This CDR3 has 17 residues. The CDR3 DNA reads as TGTGCCAGTAGTATTAGGGCAGGGGGTCGTTGGAACACTGAAGCTTTCTTT. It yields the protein CASSIRAGGRWNTEAFF.

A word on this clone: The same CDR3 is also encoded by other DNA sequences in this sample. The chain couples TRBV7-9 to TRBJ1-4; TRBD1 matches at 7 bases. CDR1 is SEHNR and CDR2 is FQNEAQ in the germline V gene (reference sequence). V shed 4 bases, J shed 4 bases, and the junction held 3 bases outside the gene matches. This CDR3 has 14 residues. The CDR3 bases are TGTGCCAGCAGCTCGGGACAGTATAATGAAAAACTGTTTTTT. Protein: CASSSGQYNEKLFF.

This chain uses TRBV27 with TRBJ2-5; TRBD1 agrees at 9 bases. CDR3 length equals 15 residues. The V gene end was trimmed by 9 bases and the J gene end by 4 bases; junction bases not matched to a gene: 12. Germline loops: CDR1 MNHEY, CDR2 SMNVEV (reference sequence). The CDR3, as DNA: TGTGCCAGTTCGACCCGGGACAGGGTGATAGAGACCCAGTACTTC. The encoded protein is CASSTRDRVIETQYF.

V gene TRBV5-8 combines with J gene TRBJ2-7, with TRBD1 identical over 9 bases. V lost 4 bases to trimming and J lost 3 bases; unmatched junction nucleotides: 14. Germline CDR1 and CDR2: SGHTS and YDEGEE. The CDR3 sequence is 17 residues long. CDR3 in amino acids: CASSGTGTRDSSYEQYF. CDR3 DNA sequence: TGTGCCAGCAGCGGGACAGGGACTCGGGACTCGAGCTACGAGCAGTACTTC. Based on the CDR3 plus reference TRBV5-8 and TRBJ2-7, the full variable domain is EAGVTQSPTHLIKTRGQQATLRCSPISGHTSVYWYQQALGLGLQFLLWYDEGEERNRGNFPPRFSGRQFPNYSSELNVNALELEDSALYLCASSGTGTRDSSYEQYFGPGTRLTVT.

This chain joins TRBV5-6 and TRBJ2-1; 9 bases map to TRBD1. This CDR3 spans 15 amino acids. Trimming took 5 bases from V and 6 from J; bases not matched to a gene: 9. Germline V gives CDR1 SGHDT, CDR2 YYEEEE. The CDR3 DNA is TGTGCCAGCAGTCCAGGGACAGGGTCGTTCAATGAGCAGTTCTTC. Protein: CASSPGTGSFNEQFF.

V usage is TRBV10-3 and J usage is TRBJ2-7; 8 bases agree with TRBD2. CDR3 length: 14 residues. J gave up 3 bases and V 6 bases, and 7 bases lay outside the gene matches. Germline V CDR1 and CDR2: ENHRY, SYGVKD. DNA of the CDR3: TGTGCCATCAGGGAAGGACTAGCCCACTACGAGCAGTACTTC. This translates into CAIREGLAHYEQYF.

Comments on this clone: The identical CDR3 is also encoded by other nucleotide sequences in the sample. The CDR3 DNA follows: TGCAGCGTTGAGAGGGGCCCTAACTATGGCTACACCTTC. Amino acid sequence: CSVERGPNYGYTF. The rearrangement joins TRBV29-1 to TRBJ1-2, with D perhaps TRBD1 (5 bases). Germline values: CDR1 SQVTM, CDR2 ANQGSEA. V shed 3 bases and J shed 0 bases, with 8 bases lying between them. The CDR3 has 13 amino acids.

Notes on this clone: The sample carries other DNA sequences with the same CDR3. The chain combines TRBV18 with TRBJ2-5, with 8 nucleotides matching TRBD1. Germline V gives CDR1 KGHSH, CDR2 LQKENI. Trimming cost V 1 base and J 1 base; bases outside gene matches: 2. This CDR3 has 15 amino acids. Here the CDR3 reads CASSPLGTGQETQYF. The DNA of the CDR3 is TGTGCCAGCTCACCACTCGGGACAGGCCAAGAGACCCAGTACTTC. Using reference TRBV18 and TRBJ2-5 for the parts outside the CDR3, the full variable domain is NAGVMQNPRHLVRRRGQEARLRCSPMKGHSHVYWYRQLPEEGLKFMVYLQKENIIDESGMPKERFSAEFPKEGPSILRIQQVVRGDSAAYFCASSPLGTGQETQYFGPGTRLLVL.

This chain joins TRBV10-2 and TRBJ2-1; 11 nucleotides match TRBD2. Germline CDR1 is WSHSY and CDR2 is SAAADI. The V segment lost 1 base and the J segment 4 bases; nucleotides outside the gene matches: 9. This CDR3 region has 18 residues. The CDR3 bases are TGCGCCAGCAGTGAGTACCCCCTAACTAGCGGGAGTTACAATGAGCAGTTCTTC. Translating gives CASSEYPLTSGSYNEQFF.

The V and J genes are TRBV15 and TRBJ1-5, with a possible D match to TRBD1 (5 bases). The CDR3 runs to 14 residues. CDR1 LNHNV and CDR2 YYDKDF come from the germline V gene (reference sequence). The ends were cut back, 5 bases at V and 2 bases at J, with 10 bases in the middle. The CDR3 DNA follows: TGTGCCACCAGCCGGGGGGACGGCAATCAGCCCCAGCATTTT. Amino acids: CATSRGDGNQPQHF.

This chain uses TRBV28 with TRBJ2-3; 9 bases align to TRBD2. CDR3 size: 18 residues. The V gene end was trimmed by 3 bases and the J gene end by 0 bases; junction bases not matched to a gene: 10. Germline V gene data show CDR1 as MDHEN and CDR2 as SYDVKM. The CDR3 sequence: CASSLGGRAVLSTDTQYF. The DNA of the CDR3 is TGTGCCAGCAGTTTGGGCGGGAGGGCCGTGTTGAGCACAGATACGCAGTATTTT.